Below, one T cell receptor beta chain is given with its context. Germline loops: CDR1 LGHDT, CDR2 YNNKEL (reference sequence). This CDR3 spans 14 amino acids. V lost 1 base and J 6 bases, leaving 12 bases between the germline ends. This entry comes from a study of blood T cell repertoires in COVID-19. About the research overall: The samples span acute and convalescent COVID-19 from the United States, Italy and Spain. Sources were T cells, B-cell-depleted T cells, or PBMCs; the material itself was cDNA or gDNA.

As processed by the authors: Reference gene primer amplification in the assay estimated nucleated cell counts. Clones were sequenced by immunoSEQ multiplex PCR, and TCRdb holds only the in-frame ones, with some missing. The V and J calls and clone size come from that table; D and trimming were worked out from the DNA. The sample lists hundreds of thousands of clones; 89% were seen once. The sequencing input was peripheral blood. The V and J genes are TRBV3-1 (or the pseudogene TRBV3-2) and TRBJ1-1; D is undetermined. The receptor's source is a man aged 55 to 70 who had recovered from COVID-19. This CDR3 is CASSQVEGKAEAFF. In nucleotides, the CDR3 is TGTGCCAGCAGCCAAGTGGAGGGTAAGGCTGAAGCTTTCTTT.